Listed below are T cell receptor beta chains from one sample, sequenced in a study of blood T cells in healthy people across ages. TCRdb reanalysed the 5' RACE reads using MiXCR and keeps one entry per CDR3 protein. This sample carries about 1.6 million distinct CDR3 sequences, approximately 32% of them seen once, and the ten largest clones take roughly 12%. The sequencing input was blood. Receptor source: a woman aged 25 to 39 in good health. Each CDR3 is given without its conserved first and last residue.

>16|TRBV28
ASSLRSGRAPYNSPLH
>12|TRBV20-1
SAHSGDPNQPQH
>14|TRBV4-2
ASSFLRGESTDTQY
>14|TRBV5-1
ASSTGTSANTGELF
>13|TRBV11-2
ASSLNVQGLPEQY
>13|TRBV29-1
SVAPRTEPRTEAF
>15|TRBV4-1
ASSQEWGTLAKNIQY
>12|TRBV29-1
SAMKRLAQETQY
>11|TRBV3-1
ASSNGQPNEQF
>14|TRBV5-1
ASSLPPIGQNYGYT
>13|TRBV27
ASSPRARMGTEAF
>14|TRBV11-3
ASSLRTSSFTDTQY
>11|TRBV12-3/TRBV12-4
ASSPHRVQEQY
>12|TRBV5-1
ASTRTESSYERY